This TCR beta chain comes out of a study of blood T cell repertoires in COVID-19. Overall study: The United States, Italy and Spain supplied acute and convalescent COVID-19 samples. From T cells, B-cell-depleted T cells, or PBMCs came the material, which was cDNA or gDNA.

The CDR3 runs to 15 residues. V lost 1 base and J lost 0, with 8 bases in between. CDR1 and CDR2 from the germline V gene are SGHNT and YYREEE (reference sequence). In the study's own analysis: Counts of nucleated cells, estimated from reference gene primer amplification, were obtained. The data were produced by immunoSEQ multiplex PCR, yet TCRdb's version contains in-frame clones alone and is incomplete. V and J calls and clone size are those listed in that table; D and trimming were worked out from the DNA. This sample yields about 38,000 clones, of which approximately 86% are seen a single time; 4.5% to 5.5% belongs to the top ten.

V and J are TRBV5-4 and TRBJ2-1; D call uncertain. This sequence was found in a man over 45 with active COVID-19. Sample: peripheral blood. The DNA of the CDR3 is TGTGCCAGCAGCTTGTGGCCCCCCTCCTACAATGAGCAGTTCTTC. Amino acid sequence: CASSLWPPSYNEQFF.